A selection of T cell receptor beta chains follows, all from one sample in a study of CXCR3-negative and CXCR3-positive naive CD8 T cells. TCRdb reanalyzed the 5' RACE reads and collapses them to one entry per CDR3 protein, without DNA. The sample totals tens of thousands of distinct CDR3 sequences. Input material: memory CD8+ T cells from blood. These receptors all come from a human donor in good health. Some clones in this sample may be carry-over from other donors' samples. Both conserved end residues are part of each CDR3.

TRBV6-4	TRBJ1-5	CASSDGTGGQPQHF
TRBV5-1	TRBJ2-1	CASSSGPSWGYNEQFF
TRBV28	TRBJ2-4	CASGKSDAKNIQYF
TRBV7-6	TRBJ2-5	CASSLTPAGYQETQYF
TRBV29-1	TRBJ2-7	CSVVYSYEQYF
TRBV20-1	TRBJ2-7	CSARDRATYEQYF
TRBV5-4	TRBJ2-3	CASSSPAYPSGRHGKDTQYF
TRBV29-1	TRBJ1-3	CSVADNSGNTIYF
TRBV7-9	TRBJ2-2	CASSSPWTDTGELFF
TRBV29-1	TRBJ2-3	CSVPTTPGTDTQYF
TRBV29-1	TRBJ2-7	CSVEVVGQGTEQYF
TRBV6-2/TRBV6-3	TRBJ2-1	CASSTRTSGGPYNEQFF